A selection of T cell receptor beta chains follows, all from one sample in a study of OX40 agonist ivuxolimab in advanced cancers. Sequenced by immunoSEQ multiplex PCR; TCRdb stores in-frame clones only, minus some. This sample has tens of thousands of clones, with over 70% found just once. Here the sequenced sample was CD4+ or CD8+ T cells sorted from blood, taken in a trial of the OX40 agonist ivuxolimab. The origin of the receptors is an adult with an advanced solid tumor such as melanoma, head and neck, liver or kidney cancer. Each CDR3 is given with its conserved first and last residue. A D gene is named only where the DNA matches it firmly. The listing skips clone size in some rows; elsewhere it reads once, few, many or a size class.

clone size: -; V gene: TRBV28; J gene: TRBJ2-1; D gene: -; CDR3 DNA: TGTGCCTCTCTGACAGACGTTCCGGACAATGAGCAGTTCTTC; CDR3 protein: CASLTDVPDNEQFF
clone size: -; V gene: TRBV5-6; J gene: TRBJ2-5; D gene: TRBD2; CDR3 DNA: TGTGCCAGCAGCCCACTAGCGGAAGAGACCCAGTACTTC; CDR3 protein: CASSPLAEETQYF
clone size: -; V gene: TRBV5-4; J gene: TRBJ2-1; D gene: -; CDR3 DNA: TGTGCCAGCAGCTTCCGGGAGTACGATGAGCAGTTCTTC; CDR3 protein: CASSFREYDEQFF
clone size: -; V gene: TRBV13; J gene: TRBJ1-1; D gene: -; CDR3 DNA: TGTGCCAGCAGCCTAGGGCAGGTGAACACTGAAGCTTTCTTT; CDR3 protein: CASSLGQVNTEAFF
clone size: few; V gene: TRBV28; J gene: TRBJ2-1; D gene: -; CDR3 DNA: TGTGCCAGCAGCCCTATTTATTTCTCCTACAATGAGCAGTTCTTC; CDR3 protein: CASSPIYFSYNEQFF
clone size: -; V gene: TRBV5-1; J gene: TRBJ1-5; D gene: TRBD1; CDR3 DNA: TGCGCCAGCAGCTTGGATGAATGGACAGGGGCCTTTTTGGAGCATTTT; CDR3 protein: CASSLDEWTGAFLEHF
clone size: few; V gene: TRBV18; J gene: TRBJ2-7; D gene: TRBD2; CDR3 DNA: TGTGCCAGCTCACCGCTGGGGACTAACGAGCAGTACTTC; CDR3 protein: CASSPLGTNEQYF
clone size: -; V gene: TRBV7-9; J gene: TRBJ2-7; D gene: -; CDR3 DNA: TGTGCCAGCAGCTTATTTCAGACCTACGAGCAGTACTTC; CDR3 protein: CASSLFQTYEQYF
clone size: -; V gene: TRBV2; J gene: TRBJ2-1; D gene: -; CDR3 DNA: TGTGCCAGCAAAAGGATTGAGCAGTTCTTC; CDR3 protein: CASKRIEQFF
clone size: -; V gene: TRBV28; J gene: TRBJ1-1; D gene: -; CDR3 DNA: TGTGCCAGCACCTTTATAGGCACTGAAGCTTTCTTT; CDR3 protein: CASTFIGTEAFF
clone size: -; V gene: TRBV5-1; J gene: TRBJ1-1; D gene: TRBD1; CDR3 DNA: TGCGCCAGCAGCTCGACAGGGCCTAACACTGAAGCTTTCTTT; CDR3 protein: CASSSTGPNTEAFF
clone size: -; V gene: TRBV9; J gene: TRBJ2-3; D gene: -; CDR3 DNA: TGTGCCAGCAGCCTCGCGCCAGGAGCAGATACGCAGTATTTT; CDR3 protein: CASSLAPGADTQYF
clone size: -; V gene: TRBV27; J gene: TRBJ1-5; D gene: -; CDR3 DNA: TGTGCCAGCAGTTTGTATGACATTACAATTTTTAGCAATCAGCCCCAGCATTTT; CDR3 protein: CASSLYDITIFSNQPQHF
clone size: -; V gene: TRBV27; J gene: TRBJ2-7; D gene: -; CDR3 DNA: TGTGCCAGCAGTTCCCTCGGGGCTACCCCCCCCTACGAGCAGTACTTC; CDR3 protein: CASSSLGATPPYEQYF
clone size: -; V gene: TRBV11-2; J gene: TRBJ2-7; D gene: -; CDR3 DNA: TGTGCCAGCAGCTTAAGGAGGGACTACGAGCAGTACTTC; CDR3 protein: CASSLRRDYEQYF
clone size: -; V gene: TRBV7-6; J gene: TRBJ2-2; D gene: TRBD2; CDR3 DNA: TGTGCCAGCAGCCAGGGACTAGCGGCGAACACCGGGGAGCTGTTTTTT; CDR3 protein: CASSQGLAANTGELFF
clone size: few; V gene: TRBV25-1; J gene: TRBJ1-2; D gene: TRBD1; CDR3 DNA: TGTGCCAGCAGTGAAATCGGGACAGGGAACCCTGGCTACACCTTC; CDR3 protein: CASSEIGTGNPGYTF
clone size: -; V gene: TRBV6-5; J gene: TRBJ2-1; D gene: -; CDR3 DNA: TGTGCCAGCAGTTACAATAAGGGGAATGAGCAGTTCTTC; CDR3 protein: CASSYNKGNEQFF
clone size: -; V gene: TRBV6-1; J gene: TRBJ2-1; D gene: -; CDR3 DNA: TGTGCCAGCAGACCGGGAACATACAATGAGCAGTTCTTC; CDR3 protein: CASRPGTYNEQFF
clone size: -; V gene: TRBV2; J gene: TRBJ1-1; D gene: TRBD1; CDR3 DNA: TGTGCCAGCAGGCGGGATACAGGGGGGAGTAGGGGAGCTTTCTTT; CDR3 protein: CASRRDTGGSRGAFF
clone size: few; V gene: TRBV10-3; J gene: TRBJ2-1; D gene: -; CDR3 DNA: TGTGCCATCAGTGAACAGGGACGGATCTATGAGCAGTTCTTC; CDR3 protein: CAISEQGRIYEQFF
clone size: -; V gene: TRBV7-2; J gene: TRBJ1-1; D gene: TRBD1; CDR3 DNA: TGTGCCAGCAGCTTAAGACAGGGATACACTGAAGCTTTCTTT; CDR3 protein: CASSLRQGYTEAFF
clone size: -; V gene: TRBV5-1; J gene: TRBJ1-1; D gene: -; CDR3 DNA: TGCGCCAGCAGCTTTGGGGGCACTGAAGCTTTCTTT; CDR3 protein: CASSFGGTEAFF